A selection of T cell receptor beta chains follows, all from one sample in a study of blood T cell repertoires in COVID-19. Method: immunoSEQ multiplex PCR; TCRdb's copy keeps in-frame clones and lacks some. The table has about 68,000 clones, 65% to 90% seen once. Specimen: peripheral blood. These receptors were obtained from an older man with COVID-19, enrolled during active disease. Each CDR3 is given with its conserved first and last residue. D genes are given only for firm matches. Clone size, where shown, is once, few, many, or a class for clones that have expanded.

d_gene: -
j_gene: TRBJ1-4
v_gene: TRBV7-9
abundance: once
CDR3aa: CASSSSATNEKLFF
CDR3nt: TGTGCCAGCAGCAGTTCAGCAACTAATGAAAAACTGTTTTTT

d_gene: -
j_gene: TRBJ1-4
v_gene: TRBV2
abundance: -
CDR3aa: CASSDVGRGDEKLFF
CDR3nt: TGTGCCAGCAGTGATGTGGGCAGGGGAGATGAAAAACTGTTTTTT

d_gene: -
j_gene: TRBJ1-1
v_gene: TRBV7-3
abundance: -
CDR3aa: CASKTHVNTEAFF
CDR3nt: TGTGCCAGCAAGACACACGTGAACACTGAAGCTTTCTTT

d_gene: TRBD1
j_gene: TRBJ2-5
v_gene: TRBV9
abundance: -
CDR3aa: CASSVEGQGAFETQYF
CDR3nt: TGTGCCAGCAGCGTAGAAGGGCAGGGGGCGTTTGAGACCCAGTACTTC

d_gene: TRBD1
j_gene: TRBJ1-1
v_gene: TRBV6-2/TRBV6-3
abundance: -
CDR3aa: CASSRPLGQGNTEAFF
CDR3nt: TGTGCCAGCAGCAGACCCCTGGGACAGGGGAACACTGAAGCTTTCTTT

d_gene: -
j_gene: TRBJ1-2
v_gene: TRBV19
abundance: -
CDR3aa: CASKRQGMDGYTF
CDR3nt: TGTGCCAGTAAGAGGCAGGGTATGGATGGCTACACCTTC

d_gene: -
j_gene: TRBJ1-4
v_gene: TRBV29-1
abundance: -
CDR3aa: CSAGRGNNEKLFF
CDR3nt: TGCAGCGCCGGGAGGGGGAATAATGAAAAACTGTTTTTT

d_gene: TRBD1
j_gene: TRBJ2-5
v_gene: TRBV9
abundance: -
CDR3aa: CASRLRDRVMKTQYF
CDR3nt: TGTGCCAGCAGACTCCGGGACAGGGTAATGAAGACCCAGTACTTC

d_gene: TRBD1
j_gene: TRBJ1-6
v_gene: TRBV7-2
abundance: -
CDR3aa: CASSKRTGDNSPLHF
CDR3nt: TGTGCCAGCAGCAAGAGGACAGGAGATAATTCACCCCTCCACTTT

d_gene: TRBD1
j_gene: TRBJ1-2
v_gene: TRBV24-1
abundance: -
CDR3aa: CATSDPSSPGQGMYGYTF
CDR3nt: TGTGCCACCAGTGACCCCTCCAGTCCGGGACAGGGGATGTATGGCTACACCTTC

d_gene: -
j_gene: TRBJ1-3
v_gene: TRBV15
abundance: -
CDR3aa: CATSSTRSGNTIYF
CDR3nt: TGTGCCACCAGTTCGACACGCTCTGGAAACACCATATATTTT

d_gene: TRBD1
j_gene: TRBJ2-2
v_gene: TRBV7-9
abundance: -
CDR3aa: CASSRQGSTGELFF
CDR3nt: TGTGCCAGCAGCCGACAGGGCAGCACCGGGGAGCTGTTTTTT

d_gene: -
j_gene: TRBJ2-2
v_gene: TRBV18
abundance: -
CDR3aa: CASSPNSNTGELFF
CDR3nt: TGTGCCAGCTCACCGAACAGCAACACCGGGGAGCTGTTTTTT

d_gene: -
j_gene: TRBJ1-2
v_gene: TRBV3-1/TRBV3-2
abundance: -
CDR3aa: CASSPRRGGGYGYTF
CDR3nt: TGTGCCAGCAGCCCCCGGAGGGGGGGCGGCTATGGCTACACCTTC

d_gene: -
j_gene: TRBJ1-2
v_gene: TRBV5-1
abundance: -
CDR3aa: CASSSEGGRNYGYTF
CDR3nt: TGCGCCAGCAGCTCCGAGGGTGGCAGGAACTATGGCTACACCTTC

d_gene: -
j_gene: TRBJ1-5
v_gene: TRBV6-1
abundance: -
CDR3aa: CASSEGPGGHQPQHF
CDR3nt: TGTGCCAGCAGTGAAGGGCCGGGGGGCCATCAGCCCCAGCATTTT

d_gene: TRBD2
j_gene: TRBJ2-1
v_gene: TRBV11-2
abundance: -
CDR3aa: CASSGRLAGALNEQFF
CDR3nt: TGTGCCAGCAGCGGAAGACTAGCGGGGGCGCTAAATGAGCAGTTCTTC

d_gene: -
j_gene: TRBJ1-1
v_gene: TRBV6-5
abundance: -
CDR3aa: CASSLQRNTEAFF
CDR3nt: TGTGCCAGCAGCCTACAGAGGAACACTGAAGCTTTCTTT

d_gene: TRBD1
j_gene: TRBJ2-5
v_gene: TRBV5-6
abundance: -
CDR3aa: CASSNRDREVETQYF
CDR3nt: TGTGCCAGCAGCAACCGGGACAGAGAGGTAGAGACCCAGTACTTC

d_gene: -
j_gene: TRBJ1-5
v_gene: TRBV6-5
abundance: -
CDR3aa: CASSSTASNQPQHF
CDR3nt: TGTGCCAGCAGTTCGACAGCCTCAAATCAGCCCCAGCATTTT

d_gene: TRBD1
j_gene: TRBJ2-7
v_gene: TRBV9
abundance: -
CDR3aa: CASSVLKIGTGGNHEQYF
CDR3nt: TGTGCCAGCAGCGTCCTAAAAATCGGGACAGGGGGCAACCACGAGCAGTACTTC

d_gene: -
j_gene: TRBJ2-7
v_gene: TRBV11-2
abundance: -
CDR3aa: CASRLGSSYEQYF
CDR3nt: TGTGCCAGCAGGTTAGGCAGTTCCTACGAGCAGTACTTC

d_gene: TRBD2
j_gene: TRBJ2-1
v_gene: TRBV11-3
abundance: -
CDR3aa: CASSRGDSYNEQFF
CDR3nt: TGTGCCAGCAGCCGGGGGGATTCCTACAATGAGCAGTTCTTC

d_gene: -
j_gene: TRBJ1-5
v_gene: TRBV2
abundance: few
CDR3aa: CASLRGGSSNQPQHF
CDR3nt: TGTGCCAGCCTCCGGGGGGGGAGTAGCAATCAGCCCCAGCATTTT

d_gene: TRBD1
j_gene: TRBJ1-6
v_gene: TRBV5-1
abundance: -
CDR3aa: CASSLGGTGNSPLHF
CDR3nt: TGCGCCAGCAGCTTGGGTGGGACAGGGAATTCACCCCTCCACTTT

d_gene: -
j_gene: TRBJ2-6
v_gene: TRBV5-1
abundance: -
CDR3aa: CASSFRRSGANVLTF
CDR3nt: TGCGCCAGCAGCTTCAGGCGCTCTGGGGCCAACGTCCTGACTTTC

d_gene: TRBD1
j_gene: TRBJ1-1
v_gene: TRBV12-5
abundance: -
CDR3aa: CASGLEDRAAFF
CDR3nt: TGTGCTAGTGGTTTGGAGGACAGGGCGGCTTTCTTT